This T cell receptor (beta chain) originates from a study of shared clonotypes between healthy human individuals (dated by TCRdb to about 2020). Notes on the research overall: The cohort included a few men and two women between 18 and 49 years of age. The study deeply sequenced blood TCR repertoires of five healthy adults to estimate repertoire size and the extent of clonotype sharing between individuals. Different laboratories and diverse techniques were used to prepare libraries and sequence TCR repertoires, to increase sequencing depth and limit assay-specific biases. Per donor, leukapheresis produced somewhere between about 0.85 and 10 billion PBMCs.

Healthy HIV-negative adults with no recently reported acute infections or vaccinations were included as donors. All donors were Caucasian adults living in Nashville, Tennessee, USA. For unsorted samples, tens of millions of PBMCs were counted, and genomic DNA was extracted using the QIAamp DNA Blood Mini kit. Blood was obtained by leukapheresis, after which PBMCs were separated by Ficoll-Histopaque density gradient centrifugation and cryopreserved in liquid nitrogen vapor phase. Overall results and qualifications from the work: Pairwise subsampling led to the expectation that sequencing depth would affect the degree of clonotype sharing among donors. The small number of donors limited the genetic and exposure-history diversity represented. Only blood was sampled, and tissue TCR repertoires likely differ from those in blood.

Using the deep immunoSEQ assay, multiplex PCR amplified TCR CDR3 regions from genomic DNA. Extracted genomic DNA from each cell subset was distributed evenly across all wells of several immunoSEQ 96-well plates, and each plate was treated as a replicate. Each replicate PCR for unsorted PBMC received roughly 300 ng genomic DNA, equal to approximately 29,000 T cell genomes. Ten immunoSEQ deep assay plates were used to sequence the unsorted PBMC genomic DNA. The purified libraries were quantified using a Qubit 3.0 fluorometer, sized with a Bioanalyzer 2100, and then quantified again using the KAPA Library Quantification kit. Every immunoSEQ 96-well plate was sequenced on a dedicated single-read 150-cycle Illumina NextSeq 550 flow cell. The study's processing was this. Because only junctional sequences without quality scores were contained in the immunoSEQ output, filtering matching that applied to full-length reads could not be performed. To assign V/J genes and CDR3, sequences were annotated against IMGT germline references using PyIR, a Python wrapper for IgBLAST v1.9. Any read was removed if the V/J assignment was weak (E-value above 1e-6), the CDR3 was missing, or the read contained stop codons, out-of-frame junctions, or ambiguous translated residues. V3J clonotypes were defined as sequences sharing an identical inferred V gene, J gene, and CDR3 amino acid sequence. Percentage overlap between repertoires was computed as shared unique clonotypes divided by the size of the smaller repertoire. Three approaches were used to assess repertoire richness: RTK rarefaction, the Chao1 estimator, and Recon v2.1 estimates of unobserved clonotypes. TCRdb's version of the immuneACCESS table is confined to in-frame rearrangements and falls short of the full clone set. An unresolved V gene accounts for under half of the shortfall where checked; the remainder is of unknown origin. Clonal size and the V and J genes are those of that table, whereas D and trimming came from the DNA. This sample is represented by 490,000 or so clones; 76% of them were singletons. The top ten clonotypes cover 10% to 15% of the sample.

This clone was picked up many times. What this receptor recognizes is not known. The record has no base qualities; no much larger clone is one base away. CDR1 and CDR2, per the germline V gene, are SGHTA and FQGNSA. V drops 4 bases and J drops 0 bases, leaving 6 bases in between. Taken from cysteine to phenylalanine, the CDR3 has 13 residues. The sequence is cut down to CDR3 DNA, 39 bases in frame from base 1. The sample comprised PBMCs. The rearrangement joined TRBV7-2 to TRBJ1-1, with the D gene uncertain. The receptor was isolated from a woman aged 40 to 50 in good health. Some clones in this sample may be carry-over from other donors' samples. The DNA is as follows: TGTGCCAGCAGCTCACAGATGAACACTGAAGCTTTCTTT. This is translated as CASSSQMNTEAFF.